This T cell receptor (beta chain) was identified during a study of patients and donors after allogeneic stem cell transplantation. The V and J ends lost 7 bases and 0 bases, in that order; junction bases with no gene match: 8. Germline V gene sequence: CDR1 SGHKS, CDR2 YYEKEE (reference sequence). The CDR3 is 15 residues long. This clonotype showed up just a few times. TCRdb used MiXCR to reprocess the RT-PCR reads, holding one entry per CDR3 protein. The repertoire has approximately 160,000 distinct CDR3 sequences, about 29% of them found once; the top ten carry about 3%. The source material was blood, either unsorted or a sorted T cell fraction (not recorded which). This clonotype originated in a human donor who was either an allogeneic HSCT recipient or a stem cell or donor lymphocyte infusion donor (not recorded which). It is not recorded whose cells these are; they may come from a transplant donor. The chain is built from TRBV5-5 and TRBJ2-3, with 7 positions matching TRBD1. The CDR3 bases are TGTGCCAGCTTCGAGGGGGCAACTAGCACAGATACGCAGTATTTT. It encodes CASFEGATSTDTQYF.